These 5 T cell receptor beta chains were all obtained from the same sample, sequenced in a study of blood T cell repertoires in COVID-19 (dated by TCRdb to the early 2020s). The library relied on the immunoSEQ multiplex PCR assay. Imported from immuneACCESS, the table was reduced by TCRdb to in-frame sequences with V and J called. These copies leave out some clones; in studies compared against another copy, an unresolved V gene accounts for under half, and the cause of the remainder is not known. The sample records about 220,000 clones, around three quarters of which are singletons. Approximately 7.2% of the sample is held by the ten biggest clonotypes. The sample was peripheral blood. Source of these receptors: a woman aged 70-85 years with acute or convalescent COVID-19.

V is TRBV4-1 and J is TRBJ1-2; 7 nucleotides match TRBD1. CDR1 MGHRA and CDR2 YSYEKL come from the germline V gene. Trimming took 0 bases from V and 5 from J; bases not matched to a gene: 6. The CDR3 is made up of 15 amino acids. The CDR3 DNA is TGCGCCAGCAGCCAAGATAGCGGGACAGTATATGGCTACACCTTC. Translating it yields CASSQDSGTVYGYTF.

J is TRBJ2-5 and V is TRBV27; 10 nucleotides agree with TRBD1. Germline values: CDR1 MNHEY, CDR2 SMNVEV (reference sequence). There are 16 residues in the CDR3. Trimming cost V 3 bases and J 3 bases; bases outside gene matches: 7. CDR3 loop: CASSLLTGGSEETQYF. CDR3 bases: TGTGCCAGCAGTTTGTTGACAGGGGGCTCGGAAGAGACCCAGTACTTC.

The chain is built from TRBV6-5 and TRBJ2-1; a possible D gene is TRBD2 (6 bases). The germline V gene has CDR1 MNHEY and CDR2 SVGAGI. Trimming pared 2 bases from V and 3 bases from J, leaving 14 bases between. This CDR3 has 16 amino acids. CDR3 bases: TGTGCCAGCAGTTACGGGCCTAGCGAAAACTACAATGAGCAGTTCTTC. Translating it yields CASSYGPSENYNEQFF.

The chain uses TRBV10-2 and TRBJ1-4, with 9 positions matching TRBD1. Germline V gene sequence: CDR1 WSHSY, CDR2 SAAADI. The J segment lost 8 bases and the V segment lost 3 bases, leaving 4 bases of the junction unmatched. The CDR3 runs 14 residues. The CDR3 region is CASSDRTGVEKLFF. Written as DNA, the CDR3 is TGCGCCAGCAGTGATAGGACAGGGGTCGAAAAACTGTTTTTT.

The rearrangement links TRBV7-2 to TRBJ1-5, with D perhaps TRBD1 (6 bases). Trimming left V 4 bases short and J 2 bases short, with 12 bases between. The CDR3 extends over 15 amino acids. Germline V gene sequence: CDR1 SGHTA, CDR2 FQGNSA. CDR3 in DNA: TGTGCCAGCAGCTCGCAGGGGCCGGGCAATCAGCCCCAGCATTTT. This gives the protein CASSSQGPGNQPQHF.